Following are 5 T cell receptor beta chains from one sample sequenced in a study of blood T cell repertoires in COVID-19. Measured with immunoSEQ multiplex PCR; TCRdb has only the in-frame clones, and not every one. The sample has some 700,000 clones, just under 90% seen once. Sequenced: peripheral blood. All receptors come from a woman between 18 and 29 years old with acute or convalescent COVID-19.

This rearrangement joins TRBV6-2 or TRBV6-3 to TRBJ1-3; D is ambiguous. The germline V and J ends were trimmed by 0 bases and 3 bases, with 9 bases remaining between them. Germline V gene data show CDR1 as MNHEY and CDR2 as SVGEGT. The CDR3 is made up of 15 amino acids. CDR3 in DNA: TGTGCCAGCAGTTACTCGAGTACGCTTGGAAACACCATATATTTT. Translating gives CASSYSSTLGNTIYF.

The V gene is TRBV18, the J gene TRBJ2-2; D might be TRBD1 (6 bases). Germline assignment: CDR1 KGHSH and CDR2 LQKENI. With 5 bases removed from V and 4 bases from J, the gap between germline ends came to 11 bases. The CDR3 spans 14 residues. The CDR3 loop reads CASSKDRSTGELFF. CDR3 nucleotide sequence: TGTGCCAGCTCAAAGGACAGATCCACCGGGGAGCTGTTTTTT.

This chain connects TRBV18 to TRBJ1-5; 7 positions agree with TRBD1. The CDR3 is 13 residues long. V was clipped by 4 bases and J by 6 bases; unmatched bases: 3. CDR1 KGHSH and CDR2 LQKENI come from the germline V gene. Here the CDR3 reads CASSQGAGQPQHF. CDR3 nucleotides: TGTGCCAGCTCACAGGGGGCGGGTCAGCCCCAGCATTTT.

The chain has TRBV2 and TRBJ1-5; tentatively, D is TRBD1 (5 bases). CDR3 length: 13 amino acids. Trimming left V 10 bases short and J 3 bases short, with 13 bases between. The germline V gene has CDR1 SNHLY and CDR2 FYNNEI. The CDR3 nucleotides are TGTGCCACTTCCGCAGGGAACAATCAGCCCCAGCATTTT. This codes for CATSAGNNQPQHF.

Points on this clone: The sample has other DNA sequences that encode this CDR3 too. The CDR3 protein is CASSLSVDQPQHF. The CDR3 DNA reads as TGTGCCAGCAGTTTGTCGGTAGATCAGCCCCAGCATTTT. This sequence joins TRBV27 and TRBJ1-5; D ambiguous. This CDR3 has 13 amino acids. CDR1 and CDR2 (germline): MNHEY, SMNVEV (reference sequence). The V and J ends lost 3 bases and 5 bases respectively, with 8 bases between them.